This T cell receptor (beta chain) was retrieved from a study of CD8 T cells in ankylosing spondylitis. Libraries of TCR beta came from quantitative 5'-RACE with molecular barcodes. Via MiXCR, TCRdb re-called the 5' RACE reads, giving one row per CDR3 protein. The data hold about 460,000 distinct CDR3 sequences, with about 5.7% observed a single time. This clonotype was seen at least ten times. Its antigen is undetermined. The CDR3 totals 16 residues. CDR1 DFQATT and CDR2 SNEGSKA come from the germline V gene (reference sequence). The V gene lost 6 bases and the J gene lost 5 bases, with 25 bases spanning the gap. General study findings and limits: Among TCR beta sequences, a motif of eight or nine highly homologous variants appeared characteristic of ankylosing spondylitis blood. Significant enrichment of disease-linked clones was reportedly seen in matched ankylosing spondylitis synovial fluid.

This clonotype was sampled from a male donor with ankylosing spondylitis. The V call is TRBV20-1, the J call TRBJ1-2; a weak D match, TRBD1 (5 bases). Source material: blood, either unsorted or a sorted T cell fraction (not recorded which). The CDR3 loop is CSARDAVRGRGYGYTF. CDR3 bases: TGCAGTGCCCGGGACGCGGTTAGAGGGAGAGGTTATGGCTACACCTTC.